The next 17 T cell receptor beta chains were all read from a single sample in a study of T cell responses to AZD1222 COVID-19 vaccine. Using immunoSEQ multiplex PCR, the repertoire was profiled, and TCRdb retains in-frame clones only, with some absent. The sample has about 90,000 clones; roughly 88% are singletons. This material consisted of peripheral blood, taken on day 0 of MenACWY control vaccination. The source is an adult in good health.

CDR3 residues: CASSPFWGSAEAFF. CDR3 nucleotide sequence: TGTGCCAGCAGTCCATTCTGGGGGTCGGCTGAAGCTTTCTTT. The chain links TRBV6-2 or TRBV6-3 to TRBJ1-1; a weak D match, TRBD1 (5 bases). Germline CDR1 MNHEY, CDR2 SVGEGT. With 5 bases removed from V and 6 bases from J, the gap between germline ends came to 16 bases. CDR3 length: 14 amino acids.

The chain carries TRBV28 and TRBJ2-1; TRBD2 is a possible D gene (6 bases). The germline CDR1 and CDR2 sequences are MDHEN and SYDVKM. V was pared by 6 bases and J by 0 bases, with 9 bases between. The CDR3 is 14 residues long. The CDR3 sequence is CASSGGASYNEQFF. CDR3 coding DNA: TGTGCCAGCAGCGGCGGGGCCTCCTACAATGAGCAGTTCTTC.

The V and J genes are TRBV21-1 and TRBJ1-5; the table's D call of TRBD1 was not tested on the DNA. TRBV21-1 is described as a pseudogene. The CDR3 length is 14 residues. The CDR3 spells CASRRTVSNQPQHF. The CDR3 bases are TGTGCCAGCAGGCGGACAGTTAGCAATCAGCCCCAGCATTTT.

This chain links TRBV5-5 with TRBJ1-5; perhaps TRBD1 as D (5 bases). This CDR3 has 16 residues. The V end was cut by 0 bases, the J end by 0 bases, with 10 bases between. In germline, CDR1 is SGHKS, CDR2 YYEKEE (reference sequence). The CDR3 DNA reads TGTGCCAGCAGCTTGGGGGCAGGGAATAGCAATCAGCCCCAGCATTTT. Protein product: CASSLGAGNSNQPQHF. The full variable domain, completed using reference TRBV5-5 and TRBJ1-5, is DAGVTQSPTHLIKTRGQQVTLRCSPISGHKSVSWYQQVLGQGPQFIFQYYEKEERGRGNFPDRFSARQFPNYSSELNVNALLLGDSALYLCASSLGAGNSNQPQHFGDGTRLSIL.

The chain links TRBV12-3 or TRBV12-4 to TRBJ2-7; D is perhaps TRBD2 (7 bases). This CDR3 region has 13 residues. V lost 6 bases, J lost 5 bases, and 14 bases lay in between. In DNA, the CDR3 is TGTGCCAGCAGCCCCGGGGGGCCCAACGAGCAGTACTTC. Translating gives CASSPGGPNEQYF.

The chain joins TRBV5-1 to TRBJ2-5; D ambiguous. The CDR3 runs 13 residues. Germline values: CDR1 SGHRS, CDR2 YFSETQ. V lost 6 bases and J 3 bases, leaving 12 bases between the germline ends. CDR3 loop: CASTRNREETQYF. In DNA, the CDR3 is TGCGCCAGCACGAGAAACAGAGAAGAGACCCAGTACTTC. Combining the CDR3 with reference TRBV5-1 and TRBJ2-5 gives the whole variable domain KAGVTQTPRYLIKTRGQQVTLSCSPISGHRSVSWYQQTPGQGLQFLFEYFSETQRNKGNFPGRFSGRQFSNSRSEMNVSTLELGDSALYLCASTRNREETQYFGPGTRLLVL.

V gene TRBV30 combines with J gene TRBJ2-3, with TRBD1 matching 8 bases. The CDR3 extends over 15 amino acids. Germline loops: CDR1 GTSNPN, CDR2 SVGIG (reference sequence). V dropped 2 bases and J dropped 2; count of bases not matched to a gene: 6. The CDR3 DNA is TGTGCCTGGAGTCCTACAGGGGGTCCCACAGATACGCAGTATTTT. Encoded protein: CAWSPTGGPTDTQYF.

This clone came up a few times. The chain combines TRBV18 with TRBJ1-5; D unclear. CDR1 and CDR2 (germline): KGHSH, LQKENI. The V and J ends lost 6 bases and 5 bases respectively, with 23 bases between them. This CDR3 has 17 amino acids. CDR3: CASSLGGSRKDDQPQHF. CDR3 nucleotides: TGTGCCAGCTCCCTCGGCGGGTCCAGGAAAGATGATCAGCCCCAGCATTTT. The full variable domain, with the rest looked up from reference TRBV18 and TRBJ1-5, is NAGVMQNPRHLVRRRGQEARLRCSPMKGHSHVYWYRQLPEEGLKFMVYLQKENIIDESGMPKERFSAEFPKEGPSILRIQQVVRGDSAAYFCASSLGGSRKDDQPQHFGDGTRLSIL.

This clone was seen a few times. This chain joins TRBV19 and TRBJ1-2; 7 bases match TRBD1. With 0 bases clipped from V and 4 bases from J, the junction kept 11 bases outside the gene matches. The V gene's germline CDR1 is LNHDA and CDR2 SQIVND (reference sequence). The CDR3 length is 17 residues. The chain's CDR3 is CASSIDHATGRRYGYTF. For the CDR3, the DNA is TGTGCCAGTAGTATAGATCATGCGACAGGGAGGCGCTATGGCTACACCTTC.

The CDR3 region is CAWGLGGANGYTF. The CDR3 nucleotides read TGTGCCTGGGGGCTGGGAGGGGCAAATGGCTACACCTTC. This chain uses TRBV30 with TRBJ1-2, with a possible D match to TRBD1 (5 bases). The V end was cut by 5 bases, the J end by 6 bases, with 16 bases between. Looked up from germline, CDR1 is GTSNPN and CDR2 is SVGIG (reference sequence). This CDR3 region has 13 residues.

This chain joins TRBV5-5 and TRBJ1-2; 9 bases agree with TRBD1. This CDR3 is 18 amino acids long. Germline CDR1 and CDR2: SGHKS and YYEKEE (reference sequence). J lost 5 bases, V lost 0 bases, and 14 bases had no gene match. CDR3: CASSLGPGGQGLTYGYTF. DNA of the CDR3: TGTGCCAGCAGCTTGGGGCCGGGGGGACAGGGCCTTACGTATGGCTACACCTTC.

This chain links TRBV15 with TRBJ2-1; TRBD2 matches 11 bases. Losses at the gene ends were 0 bases for V and 0 bases for J; bases not matched to a gene: 10. Germline V gene sequence: CDR1 LNHNV, CDR2 YYDKDF (reference sequence). The CDR3 runs 20 residues. The CDR3: CATSRDTLAGGLSSYNEQFF. The CDR3 bases are TGTGCCACCAGCAGAGATACCCTAGCGGGGGGCCTAAGCTCCTACAATGAGCAGTTCTTC.

This chain uses TRBV3-1 (or the pseudogene TRBV3-2) with TRBJ1-4; D perhaps matches TRBD1 (6 bases). Germline assignment: CDR1 LGHDT and CDR2 YNNKEL (reference sequence). The CDR3 runs to 15 residues. V was trimmed by 1 base and J by 8 bases, leaving 14 bases between them. CDR3 protein: CASSQGLQGNEKLFF. The DNA of the CDR3 is TGTGCCAGCAGCCAAGGTTTACAGGGTAACGAAAAACTGTTTTTT.

J is TRBJ1-5 and V is TRBV19; tentatively, D is TRBD1 (5 bases). Trimming removed 9 bases at V and 0 bases at J, with 15 bases between. Germline V gives CDR1 LNHDA, CDR2 SQIVND (reference sequence). The CDR3 has 15 residues. The CDR3 spells CASDLGGYSNQPQHF. DNA of the CDR3: TGTGCCAGCGACCTGGGGGGGTATAGCAATCAGCCCCAGCATTTT.

V is TRBV6-5 and J is TRBJ2-1, with D uncertain. This CDR3 has 12 residues. Germline CDR1 MNHEY, CDR2 SVGAGI. The V and J ends lost 6 bases and 7 bases respectively, with 10 bases between them. The CDR3 loop is CASRTLGNEQFF. The CDR3 DNA reads TGTGCCAGCAGGACTCTGGGGAATGAGCAGTTCTTC.

This clone was seen only once. The chain couples TRBV19 to TRBJ1-2; D is possibly TRBD1 (6 bases). CDR3 length equals 15 residues. V gave up 3 bases and J gave up 7 bases, with 18 bases separating them. The germline gives CDR1 LNHDA, CDR2 SQIVND (reference sequence). The CDR3 protein is CASSMVGGGGRGYTF. DNA of the CDR3: TGTGCCAGTAGTATGGTTGGGGGGGGCGGTCGTGGCTACACCTTC.

This clone was recorded once. V gene TRBV19 combines with J gene TRBJ1-5; TRBD1 might be the D (5 bases). The germline V gene encodes CDR1 LNHDA and CDR2 SQIVND (reference sequence). The V end lost 7 bases, the J end lost 1 base, and 17 bases lay between the germline ends. The CDR3 contains 16 residues. The CDR3 bases are TGTGCCAGTACTCCACGGTCAGGGCTGAGCAATCAGCCCCAGCATTTT. Translating it yields CASTPRSGLSNQPQHF.